What follows is one T cell receptor beta chain and its context. Its antigen is currently unknown. The entry originates in a study of blood T cells in healthy people across ages. The study, taken as a whole, reports: Diversity of TCR beta per million T cells declined in a roughly linear way with age.

The CDR3 contains 14 residues. Germline loops: CDR1 LNHDA, CDR2 SQIVND (reference sequence). J was trimmed by 3 bases and V by 5 bases; bases with no gene match: 5. The donors, healthy Caucasians from Russia, were aged about 6 to 95. A second PCR of 7 to 11 cycles used a sample-barcoded 5' primer and a J-beta primer mix. TCRdb ran MiXCR on the 5' RACE reads and lists one entry per CDR3 protein. Among 1.5 million or so distinct CDR3 sequences, 42% were seen once, and the ten largest hold 7% to 9.5%. The rearrangement joins TRBV19 to TRBJ1-1, with TRBD1 matching over 8 bases. Sample: blood. The receptor was isolated from a woman aged 18-35 years in good health. The CDR3 DNA follows: TGTGCCAGTAGTCCAGGGACAGGATACACTGAAGCTTTCTTT. Translation gives CASSPGTGYTEAFF.